Sequencing of this T cell receptor (beta chain) was carried out in a study of T cell repertoires in cytomegalovirus infection. V lost 3 bases, J lost 7 bases, and 7 bases stayed unmatched. Germline V gives CDR1 SGHTA, CDR2 FQGNSA. The CDR3 sequence is 15 residues long. Points from the study as a whole: Cumulative frequency of public TCR beta families picked out carriers of CMV plus the relevant HLA.

A single record per CDR3 protein comes from TCRdb applying MiXCR to the reads. The data show tens of thousands of distinct CDR3 sequences, under 4.5% seen once. This clonotype was seen repeatedly, ten times or more. Its antigen remains unidentified. Material for sequencing was PBMCs. The chain combines TRBV7-2 with TRBJ2-1, with 9 positions matching TRBD2. The clonotype comes from a human donor in good health (CMV status not recorded). Some clones in this sample may be carry-over from other donors' samples. The CDR3 DNA follows: TGTGCCAGCAGCTTGAACGGACTAGCGAGAAATGAGCAGTTCTTC. It specifies CASSLNGLARNEQFF.